These T cell receptor beta chains were read from a single sample in a study of blood T cell repertoires in COVID-19. Clones were sequenced by immunoSEQ multiplex PCR, and TCRdb holds only the in-frame ones, with some missing. Here the sample spans 250,000 or so clones, roughly 87% being singletons. Sample: peripheral blood. The receptors derive from a woman in her thirties or forties who had recovered from COVID-19. CDR3s include the opening cysteine and the closing phenylalanine or tryptophan. The D gene is left open where the match is weak. Size is omitted from some rows. Given values are once, few, many or a class for expanded clones.

v_call	d_call	clone_size	j_call	cdr3_nt	cdr3_aa
TRBV2	TRBD1	.	TRBJ2-7	TGTGCCAGCAGTGTACAGGGGCCATCCTACGAGCAGTACTTC	CASSVQGPSYEQYF
TRBV4-3	.	few	TRBJ1-5	TGCGCCAGCAGCCAAGACCCCGGGAGCCCCCAGCATTTT	CASSQDPGSPQHF
TRBV6-5	.	.	TRBJ2-1	TGTGCCAGCAGTCTCCGGGACTCAACTCATGAGCAGTTCTTC	CASSLRDSTHEQFF
TRBV28	TRBD1	.	TRBJ1-3	TGTGCCAGCAGTATGACAGGGGGCGTCTCTGGAAACACCATATATTTT	CASSMTGGVSGNTIYF
TRBV10-2	TRBD1	.	TRBJ2-1	TGCGCCAGCAGTCCGGGACAGTACAATGAGCAGTTCTTC	CASSPGQYNEQFF
TRBV28	.	.	TRBJ1-6	TGTGCCAGCAGTCCAGTACATCGGCGGAATTCACCCCTCCACTTT	CASSPVHRRNSPLHF
TRBV6-2/TRBV6-3	TRBD1	once	TRBJ1-5	TGTGCCAGCAGTGGCTCGGGGACAGTAGAGAATCAGCCCCAGCATTTT	CASSGSGTVENQPQHF
TRBV12-3/TRBV12-4	TRBD1	.	TRBJ1-1	TGTGCCAGCAGTCTAAACAGGGGCACTGAAGCTTTCTTT	CASSLNRGTEAFF
TRBV3-1/TRBV3-2	TRBD2	.	TRBJ2-7	TGTGCCAGCAGCCAAGATTGGACTAGCGGGGGGCCCTACGAGCAGTACTTC	CASSQDWTSGGPYEQYF
TRBV7-3	TRBD1	.	TRBJ2-3	TGTGCCAGCAGCCCAAGGATCGGGACAGGGTTCGATACGCAGTATTTT	CASSPRIGTGFDTQYF
TRBV10-3	TRBD1	once	TRBJ2-1	TGTGCCATCAGTGCCAAGGGGGCCGGAGAGAGCTCCTACAATGAGCAGTTCTTC	CAISAKGAGESSYNEQFF
TRBV28	TRBD1	.	TRBJ1-3	TGTGCCAGCCTTCGAGGGACAGACCCTACCATCTCTGGAAACACCATATATTTT	CASLRGTDPTISGNTIYF
TRBV7-9	TRBD1	.	TRBJ2-3	TGTGCCAGCAGCTTAGGACAGGGTACAGATACGCAGTATTTT	CASSLGQGTDTQYF
TRBV5-1	.	.	TRBJ1-6	TGCGCCAGCAGCCCCGGGCGGCAGGGTACGTTTAATTCACCCCTCCACTTT	CASSPGRQGTFNSPLHF
TRBV7-9	.	.	TRBJ2-1	TGTGCCAGCAGTTCCCCCGGGGTCTCCTACAATGAGCAGTTCTTC	CASSSPGVSYNEQFF
TRBV6-5	.	few	TRBJ1-1	TGTGCCAGCTACAGGGTTCCTAACACTGAAGCTTTCTTT	CASYRVPNTEAFF
TRBV11-3	.	once	TRBJ1-1	TGTGCCAGCAGCTTAAGGACTACCGATGAAGCTTTCTTT	CASSLRTTDEAFF
TRBV11-1	TRBD1	.	TRBJ1-1	TGTGCCAGCAAAACCTCGACAGGGAAGAACACTGAAGCTTTCTTT	CASKTSTGKNTEAFF
TRBV4-1	.	.	TRBJ2-7	TGCGCCAGCAGCCAAGAACTTGCGGCGGGCAGCGAGCAGTACTTC	CASSQELAAGSEQYF
TRBV9	TRBD1	.	TRBJ1-5	TGTGCCAGCAGCGCCGCCGACAGGGGTAATCAGCCCCAGCATTTT	CASSAADRGNQPQHF
TRBV5-6	.	once	TRBJ2-4	TGTGCCAGCAGCTTGGTTGGGGGGATGGCCAAAAACATTCAGTACTTC	CASSLVGGMAKNIQYF
TRBV27	.	.	TRBJ2-1	TGTGCCAGCAGTCCCAACCAGGCTACCTACAATGAGCAGTTCTTC	CASSPNQATYNEQFF
TRBV6-2/TRBV6-3	.	.	TRBJ1-1	TGTGCCAGCAGTTACCTCGACAGAGCCATGAACACTGAAGCTTTCTTT	CASSYLDRAMNTEAFF
TRBV19	TRBD1	.	TRBJ1-5	TGTGCCAGTAGTCCGTCCTTGGGGGACAGCCGACAGCCCCAGCATTTT	CASSPSLGDSRQPQHF
TRBV28	.	.	TRBJ1-5	TGTGCCAGCAGTGGAGGCAATCAGCCCCAGCATTTT	CASSGGNQPQHF
TRBV2	.	.	TRBJ2-7	TGTGCCAGCAACCGCGAGGAGGAGTCCTACGAGCAGTACTTC	CASNREEESYEQYF
TRBV5-6	.	.	TRBJ2-2	TGTGCCAGCAGCTTGGGAGGTCCTAGTTACACCGGGGAGCTGTTTTTT	CASSLGGPSYTGELFF
TRBV9	TRBD2	.	TRBJ2-3	TGTGCCAGCAGCGTAGGACTAGCGGGAGTCTGGGCAGATACGCAGTATTTT	CASSVGLAGVWADTQYF
TRBV29-1	TRBD2	.	TRBJ2-2	TGCAGCGTCCGCAATTTAGGATTGAGCGGGATGGTCGGGGAGCTGTTTTTT	CSVRNLGLSGMVGELFF
TRBV30	TRBD1	.	TRBJ1-1	TGTGCCTGGAGTGCTAGGACAGGGGGGACCTGGGCCACTGAAGCTTTCTTT	CAWSARTGGTWATEAFF
TRBV6-4	TRBD2	once	TRBJ2-1	TGTGCCAGCAGTGAGGCGGGGGGCGTGAACAATGAGCAGTTCTTC	CASSEAGGVNNEQFF
TRBV2	.	.	TRBJ1-4	TGTGCCAGCAGAGTAGTAGTTGAAAAACTGTTTTTT	CASRVVVEKLFF
TRBV9	.	.	TRBJ2-5	TGTGCCAGCAGCCCGGGGTCCCGGGTGGGAGAGACCCAGTACTTC	CASSPGSRVGETQYF
TRBV7-7	TRBD2	.	TRBJ2-5	TGTGCCAGCAGCTTTTCGGGAGGCGGCAAAGAGACCCAGTACTTC	CASSFSGGGKETQYF
TRBV19	.	.	TRBJ2-6	TGTGCCAGTAGTATCTTGTCCGGTTCTGGGGCCAACGTCCTGACTTTC	CASSILSGSGANVLTF
TRBV7-2	.	.	TRBJ2-5	TGTGCCAGCAGCTTATGGGGAGGAGAGACCCAGTACTTC	CASSLWGGETQYF
TRBV2	TRBD2	.	TRBJ2-5	TGTGCCAGCAGTGGCCGGACTAGCGGCGAAGAGACCCAGTACTTC	CASSGRTSGEETQYF
TRBV5-1	TRBD2	once	TRBJ2-3	TGCGCCAGCAGCTTGGCCGGACTAGTTGGCACAGATACGCAGTATTTT	CASSLAGLVGTDTQYF
TRBV5-6	TRBD1	.	TRBJ2-5	TGTGCCAGCAGCGAGGGACAGCTCCAAGAGACCCAGTACTTC	CASSEGQLQETQYF
TRBV12-3/TRBV12-4	.	.	TRBJ1-5	TGTGCCAGCAGTCAGGGAAATCAGCCCCAGCATTTT	CASSQGNQPQHF
TRBV27	.	.	TRBJ2-3	TGTGCCAGCAGTTTATGGGGGACTGGGGCCAGCACAGATACGCAGTATTTT	CASSLWGTGASTDTQYF
TRBV18	.	.	TRBJ1-1	TGTGCCAGCTCACGAGAAGATGAAGCTTTCTTT	CASSREDEAFF
TRBV6-5	.	.	TRBJ2-3	TGTGCCAGCAGTTACGAGGGCAGTGGCACAGATACGCAGTATTTT	CASSYEGSGTDTQYF
TRBV21-1	.	once	TRBJ1-1	TGTGCCAGCAGCCACACCTTTCCAGGGGGCTGGACTGAAGCTTTCTTT	CASSHTFPGGWTEAFF
TRBV21-1	.	once	TRBJ1-4	TGTGCCAGCAGCACCTTTAATGAAAAACTGTTTTTT	CASSTFNEKLFF
TRBV30	.	.	TRBJ2-7	TGTGCCTGGAGTGTAGGGGCTACCTACGAGCAGTACTTC	CAWSVGATYEQYF
TRBV6-4	.	.	TRBJ2-2	TGTGCCAGCAGTGAAAAAGACAGATCGAACACCGGGGAGCTGTTTTTT	CASSEKDRSNTGELFF
TRBV7-2	TRBD1	.	TRBJ1-2	TGTGCCAGCAGCATACTATCCGGGACAGGGGTATATGGCTACACCTTC	CASSILSGTGVYGYTF
TRBV11-2	TRBD1	.	TRBJ2-7	TGTGCCAGCAGGAACACGGGACAGGGGAGCTCCTACGAGCAGTACTTC	CASRNTGQGSSYEQYF